This TCR beta chain emerged from a study of breast tumors, draining lymph nodes, adjacent tissues. On this clonotype itself: What it binds is unknown.

Whole-study findings and limits: The lymph node origin of tumor T cells was framed as consistent with a hypothesis, not demonstrated. Compared with basal-like, luminal-like tumors shared significantly more repertoire with nontumor tissue. Most tumor T cells seemingly derive from lymph node, then expand in tumor. Tumor TCR diversity was below lymph nodes but above nontumor tissue.

TCRdb reprocessed the multiplex PCR reads via MiXCR and lists one record per CDR3 protein. Counted here are more than 250,000 distinct CDR3 sequences, roughly 30% occurring once; the ten biggest clones make up about 1%. V was pared by 3 bases and J by 5 bases, with 8 bases between. Germline V gene sequence: CDR1 SGHDT, CDR2 YYEEEE. The CDR3 spans 12 residues. Breast cancer patients provided tissue from their axillary draining lymph nodes. The chain recombines TRBV5-6 with TRBJ1-1, with D hard to call. The receptor was derived from a female donor with breast cancer. Some clones in this sample may be carry-over from other donors' samples. Sequenced input: axillary lymph node tissue. Here the CDR3 DNA reads TGTGCCAGCAGCTGGCGGTCGACTGAAGCTTTCTTT. It codes for CASSWRSTEAFF. The variable domain in full, completed from reference TRBV5-6 and TRBJ1-1, reads DAGVTQSPTHLIKTRGQQVTLRCSPKSGHDTVSWYQQALGQGPQFIFQYYEEEERQRGNFPDRFSGHQFPNYSSELNVNALLLGDSALYLCASSWRSTEAFFGQGTRLTVV.